These 32 T cell receptor beta chains were sequenced from one sample in a study of cytomegalovirus exposure and HLA in healthy donors. Amplification used 60 Vbeta primers and 13 Jbeta primers. Clones were sequenced by immunoSEQ multiplex PCR, and TCRdb holds only the in-frame ones, with some missing. The table records 100,000 to 150,000 clones, around 85% of them present only once. The sequencing sample was made of PBMCs. The receptors stem from a boy between 10 and 17 years old in good health and CMV-seronegative.

This sequence joins TRBV27 and TRBJ2-1; 9 nucleotides agree with TRBD2. The CDR3 covers 17 residues. Losses at the gene ends were 3 bases for V and 4 bases for J; bases not matched to a gene: 10. Germline lookup yields CDR1 MNHEY and CDR2 SMNVEV (reference sequence). CDR3 in amino acids: CASSLQLAGRLYNEQFF. CDR3 DNA: TGTGCCAGCAGTTTGCAACTAGCGGGTAGACTTTACAATGAGCAGTTCTTC.

The genes are TRBV6-5 and TRBJ2-1; perhaps TRBD2 as D (6 bases). Germline lookup yields CDR1 MNHEY and CDR2 SVGAGI. The V and J ends lost 8 bases and 6 bases respectively, with 20 bases between them. The CDR3 runs to 15 residues. DNA of the CDR3: TGTGCCAGCTCCCTTCTCAGATTGGGGGGCAATGAGCAGTTCTTC. Protein: CASSLLRLGGNEQFF.

The chain has TRBV7-2 and TRBJ2-7; 7 bases match TRBD2. CDR1 SGHTA and CDR2 FQGNSA come from the germline V gene. V dropped 1 base and J dropped 8; count of bases not matched to a gene: 8. The CDR3 has 14 amino acids. The CDR3 nucleotides are TGTGCCAGCAGCTTAGAGACGGGGGGTCTTAAGCAGTACTTC. This encodes CASSLETGGLKQYF.

The chain uses TRBV28 and TRBJ2-7; possibly TRBD2 for D (5 bases). The CDR3 has 16 residues. Between the trimmed V and J ends, which lost 2 bases and 4 bases, there was a span of 18 bases. Germline V gene data show CDR1 as MDHEN and CDR2 as SYDVKM. The CDR3 protein is CASSLGSTRDYYEQYF. The DNA for the CDR3 is TGTGCCAGCAGTTTAGGAAGTACGAGGGATTATTACGAGCAGTACTTC.

The genes are TRBV10-3 and TRBJ1-2, with a tentative D call TRBD1 (6 bases). The CDR3 length is 17 residues. V lost 2 bases and J 4 bases, leaving 20 bases between the germline ends. Germline values: CDR1 ENHRY, CDR2 SYGVKD. The CDR3 nucleotides are TGTGCCATCAGTGAGAATGTCGGTAACAGGGTGACCTATGGCTACACCTTC. Its translation: CAISENVGNRVTYGYTF.

This sequence joins TRBV27 and TRBJ2-1, with a weak D call TRBD2 (5 bases). This CDR3 region has 14 residues. The V end lost 3 bases, the J end lost 4 bases, and 10 bases lay between the germline ends. The germline V gene encodes CDR1 MNHEY and CDR2 SMNVEV (reference sequence). CDR3 in DNA: TGTGCCAGCAGTTTGTCAGCGGATTACAATGAGCAGTTCTTC. As protein: CASSLSADYNEQFF.

V and J are TRBV29-1 and TRBJ1-2; D perhaps matches TRBD1 (6 bases). V lost 7 bases and J lost 5, with 17 bases in between. Germline V gene data show CDR1 as SQVTM and CDR2 as ANQGSEA. The CDR3 is 13 amino acids. The CDR3 is CSALGGAQYGYTF. CDR3 in DNA: TGCAGCGCCCTAGGGGGGGCGCAGTATGGCTACACCTTC.

The gene calls are TRBV6-4 and TRBJ2-7; D may be TRBD2 (7 bases). V shed 3 bases and J shed 3 bases, with 21 bases lying between them. Looked up from germline, CDR1 is MRHNA and CDR2 is SNTAGT. The CDR3 is 17 amino acids. CDR3 nucleotides: TGTGCCAGCAGTGAATCCGCGTCGGCGGGGGCTTTCTACGAGCAGTACTTC. Its protein is CASSESASAGAFYEQYF.

This clone was seen once. The chain has TRBV14 and TRBJ2-4; TRBD1 agrees at 9 bases. Germline lookup yields CDR1 SGHDN and CDR2 FVKESK. Trimming took 5 bases from V and 7 from J; bases not matched to a gene: 6. CDR3 length: 14 residues. CDR3 nucleotides: TGTGCCAGCAGCATCCCCGGGACAGGGAACATTCAGTACTTC. Encoded protein: CASSIPGTGNIQYF.

The CDR3 is CASSPGGLRTGANVLTF. Written as DNA, the CDR3 is TGTGCCAGCAGCCCAGGGGGCCTCAGGACTGGGGCCAACGTCCTGACTTTC. The chain combines TRBV11-3 with TRBJ2-6; 8 bases are a match to TRBD1. V dropped 5 bases and J dropped 2; count of bases not matched to a gene: 8. CDR3 length: 17 residues. In germline, CDR1 is SGHNT, CDR2 YENEEA.

The rearrangement joins TRBV15 to TRBJ2-7; D may be TRBD1 (6 bases). Per the germline V gene, CDR1 is LNHNV and CDR2 is YYDKDF (reference sequence). This CDR3 is built from 13 residues. Trimming stripped 2 bases from V and 3 bases from J, with 8 bases between. CDR3 sequence (DNA): TGTGCCACCAGCAGATCGACAGGCTACGAGCAGTACTTC. Amino acids: CATSRSTGYEQYF.

The V call is TRBV29-1, the J call TRBJ2-3, with a possible D match to TRBD1 (6 bases). This CDR3 is 14 amino acids long. Germline values: CDR1 SQVTM, CDR2 ANQGSEA. The ends were cut back, 7 bases at V and 2 bases at J, with 16 bases in the middle. CDR3 protein: CSAFQGLTTDTQYF. CDR3 in DNA: TGCAGCGCGTTTCAGGGGCTAACCACAGATACGCAGTATTTT.

This clone was detected once. This chain uses TRBV19 with TRBJ1-1, with unresolved D. Germline V gives CDR1 LNHDA, CDR2 SQIVND (reference sequence). The CDR3 length is 13 residues. V was shortened by 0 bases and J by 1 base, with 3 bases between the two germline ends. The CDR3 coding sequence is TGTGCCAGTAGTATAGACAGGAACACTGAAGCTTTCTTT. The encoded protein is CASSIDRNTEAFF.

For this clone: The junction differs from germline at one of its ends, possibly a read error. The genes are TRBV7-2 and TRBJ1-2; weak D call: TRBD1 (6 bases). The germline V gene has CDR1 SGHTA and CDR2 FQGNSA. The CDR3 spans 15 residues. This chain's CDR3 is CASSLGQGHNYGYPF. Written as DNA, the CDR3 is TGTGCCAGCAGCTTAGGGCAGGGGCATAACTATGGCTACCCCTTC.

This clone was detected once. The CDR3 protein is CASSSPRDRGLYEQYF. The CDR3 nucleotides read TGTGCCAGCAGCTCCCCCCGGGACAGGGGTTTGTACGAGCAGTACTTC. V gene TRBV7-2 combines with J gene TRBJ2-7; the match to TRBD1 covers 10 bases. V trimming: 4 bases; J trimming: 4 bases; junction bases outside the gene matches: 10. The germline V gene has CDR1 SGHTA and CDR2 FQGNSA. CDR3 length equals 16 residues.

This chain links TRBV7-6 with TRBJ2-1; D is perhaps TRBD1 (5 bases). CDR1 SGHVS and CDR2 FNYEAQ come from the germline V gene. Trimming removed 5 bases at V and 0 bases at J, with 14 bases between. The CDR3 totals 16 residues. CDR3 nucleotide sequence: TGTGCCAGCAGCGCGTTGCAGGGAAGCTCCTACAATGAGCAGTTCTTC. Its translation is CASSALQGSSYNEQFF. Supplemented by reference TRBV7-6 and TRBJ2-1, the full variable domain reads GAGVSQSPRYKVTKRGQDVALRCDPISGHVSLYWYRQALGQGPEFLTYFNYEAQQDKSGLPNDRFSAERPEGSISTLTIQRTEQRDSAMYRCASSALQGSSYNEQFFGPGTRLTVL.

The gene calls are TRBV27 and TRBJ1-1; D remains unclear. Looked up from germline, CDR1 is MNHEY and CDR2 is SMNVEV (reference sequence). CDR3 length: 13 residues. V gave up 1 base and J gave up 7 bases, with 10 bases separating them. The CDR3 reads CASSLFARNEAFF. The DNA of the CDR3 is TGTGCCAGCAGTTTATTCGCGCGGAATGAAGCTTTCTTT.

J is TRBJ2-3 and V is TRBV29-1; 10 bases are a match to TRBD2. The CDR3 runs 13 residues. With 3 bases clipped from V and 13 bases from J, the junction kept 10 bases outside the gene matches. Germline CDR1 reads SQVTM; CDR2 reads ANQGSEA. CDR3 sequence: CSVDTLAGVPEYF. The CDR3, as DNA: TGCAGCGTTGATACGCTAGCGGGAGTACCTGAGTATTTT.

As to this clone: This sample includes further DNA sequences coding for the same CDR3. V is TRBV27 and J is TRBJ1-2; no clear D. Trimming removed 6 bases at V and 2 bases at J, with 10 bases between. The CDR3 spans 13 residues. Germline assignment: CDR1 MNHEY and CDR2 SMNVEV (reference sequence). CDR3 protein: CASSPGVNYGYTF. CDR3 DNA: TGTGCCAGCAGCCCGGGAGTAAACTATGGCTACACCTTC.

The chain couples TRBV9 to TRBJ2-2; weak D call: TRBD1 (5 bases). The CDR3 extends over 15 amino acids. Trimming took off 0 bases at V and 6 bases at J, with 12 bases between the two ends. Germline CDR1 reads SGDLS; CDR2 reads YYNGEE. Here the CDR3 reads CASSVVGHGAGELFF. CDR3 coding DNA: TGTGCCAGCAGCGTAGTGGGGCATGGGGCCGGGGAGCTGTTTTTT.

This sequence joins TRBV29-1 and TRBJ2-7; 7 bases are shared with TRBD1. The CDR3 is 13 amino acids. Germline assignment: CDR1 SQVTM and CDR2 ANQGSEA. V shed 6 bases and J 2 bases; nucleotides not matched to a gene: 7. CDR3 in DNA: TGCAGCGTCAAGACAGGGCGGGCCTACGAGCAGTACTTC. Its translation: CSVKTGRAYEQYF.

The chain employs TRBV19 and TRBJ1-1, with 7 nucleotides matching TRBD1. With 6 bases clipped from V and 4 bases from J, the junction kept 8 bases outside the gene matches. Germline CDR1 reads LNHDA; CDR2 reads SQIVND (reference sequence). This CDR3 has 14 amino acids. The CDR3 loop reads CASSGIDRATEAFF. The CDR3 region has the DNA TGTGCCAGTAGCGGCATCGACAGGGCCACTGAAGCTTTCTTT.

V is TRBV5-1 and J is TRBJ2-1; 7 bases are a match to TRBD2. Unmatched junction bases numbered 6, after V lost 4 bases and J lost 5 bases. The CDR3 is 14 amino acids. Germline V gives CDR1 SGHRS, CDR2 YFSETQ. CDR3 coding DNA: TGCGCCAGCAGCAACCCGGGACTAAACAATGAGCAGTTCTTC. Its protein is CASSNPGLNNEQFF.

The chain combines TRBV2 with TRBJ1-4; 8 bases line up with TRBD1. Germline V CDR1 and CDR2: SNHLY, FYNNEI. Trimming at V came to 2 bases and at J to 5 bases, leaving 25 bases not matched to a gene. The CDR3 contains 22 residues. This CDR3 is CASSELSIGGQANLGVNEKLFF. The CDR3, as DNA: TGTGCCAGCAGTGAATTGTCGATTGGGGGACAGGCTAACCTGGGGGTGAATGAAAAACTGTTTTTT.

This sequence joins TRBV4-2 and TRBJ2-2; 8 bases line up with TRBD1. Germline CDR1 and CDR2: LGHNA and YNFKEQ. The V segment lost 1 base and the J segment 1 base; nucleotides outside the gene matches: 2. This CDR3 has 16 amino acids. The CDR3 is CASSQAGTGNTGELFF. In DNA form, the CDR3 reads TGTGCCAGCAGCCAAGCCGGGACAGGGAACACCGGGGAGCTGTTTTTT.

This clone has only a few counts. V usage is TRBV4-3 and J usage is TRBJ2-1; D gene uncertain. The CDR3 runs to 14 residues. The V end was cut by 0 bases, the J end by 0 bases, with 3 bases between. CDR1 is LGHNA and CDR2 is YSLEER in the germline V gene. For the CDR3, the DNA is TGCGCCAGCAGCCAAGAGTACTCCTACAATGAGCAGTTCTTC. Translation gives CASSQEYSYNEQFF.

This clone came up a few times. CDR3 nucleotide sequence: TGTGCCAGCAGCCATACGACAGGGTTGATCTCTGGGGCCAACGTCCTGACTTTC. Its translation: CASSHTTGLISGANVLTF. The rearrangement uses TRBV5-8 and TRBJ2-6; 7 bases match TRBD1. V was clipped by 4 bases and J by 0 bases; unmatched bases: 10. Germline V gene sequence: CDR1 SGHTS, CDR2 YDEGEE. The CDR3 is 18 amino acids.

This chain connects TRBV6-5 to TRBJ2-7; 8 bases are a match to TRBD1. J lost 4 bases, V lost 2 bases, and 7 bases had no gene match. In germline, CDR1 is MNHEY, CDR2 SVGAGI. CDR3 length: 15 residues. The CDR3 DNA follows: TGTGCCAGCAGTTACGGACAGGGATTTAATTACGAGCAGTACTTC. This gives the protein CASSYGQGFNYEQYF.

The rearrangement uses TRBV6-6 and TRBJ2-7; D is unclear. The CDR3 totals 14 residues. V shed 4 bases and J shed 1 base, with 11 bases lying between them. CDR1 is MNHNY, CDR2 SVGAGI, per germline (reference sequence). The CDR3 here is CASSSPSLSYEQYF. The CDR3 DNA reads TGTGCCAGCAGTTCGCCTAGTTTATCCTACGAGCAGTACTTC.

The chain links TRBV5-1 to TRBJ1-5, with a weak D call TRBD1 (5 bases). The germline V gene encodes CDR1 SGHRS and CDR2 YFSETQ. This CDR3 is built from 13 residues. V lost 3 bases, J lost 8 bases, and 12 bases lay in between. In DNA, the CDR3 is TGCGCCAGCAGCTGGGGTGGGGGGGAGCCCCAGCATTTT. This codes for CASSWGGGEPQHF.

CDR3: CASKGVGEQYF. The CDR3 coding sequence is TGTGCCAGCAAGGGGGTGGGTGAGCAGTACTTC. The chain combines TRBV6-5 with TRBJ2-5, with TRBD1 as a possible D gene (6 bases). Trimming took 7 bases from V and 11 from J, leaving 14 bases between them. CDR3 length: 11 residues. Germline assignment: CDR1 MNHEY and CDR2 SVGAGI.

The chain employs TRBV7-2 and TRBJ2-7; TRBD1 is a possible D gene (6 bases). The CDR3 loop spans 14 amino acids. V was shortened by 3 bases and J by 4 bases, with 13 bases between the two germline ends. Germline V CDR1 and CDR2: SGHTA, FQGNSA. This CDR3 reads CASSFMTGWYEQYF. CDR3 DNA sequence: TGTGCCAGCAGCTTTATGACAGGATGGTACGAGCAGTACTTC.